These T cell receptor beta chains were read from a single sample in a study of T cell responses to AZD1222 COVID-19 vaccine. Profiled with immunoSEQ multiplex PCR; TCRdb holds only in-frame clones, not every one. In the table there are about 140,000 clones, roughly 90% of which are singletons. The sequenced sample was peripheral blood, obtained on day 0 of AZD1222 vaccination. The receptors were gathered from an adult in good health. Each CDR3 is given with its conserved first and last residue. D genes are given only for firm matches. Size values are once, few and many counts, or a class for expanded clones, and some rows have none.

j_gene,v_gene,d_gene,abundance,CDR3nt,CDR3aa
TRBJ1-3,TRBV10-3,-,-,TGTGCCTCAAAGTCGAGTGGAAACACCATATATTTT,CASKSSGNTIYF
TRBJ2-4,TRBV6-6,-,-,TGTGCCAGCAGTGCTTTCTCAGGGGACAAAAACATTCAGTACTTC,CASSAFSGDKNIQYF
TRBJ2-7,TRBV5-5,-,-,TGTGCCAGCAGCTTCGGCCGGGGGCGACTCCTCTACGAGCAGTACTTC,CASSFGRGRLLYEQYF
TRBJ2-7,TRBV19,-,-,TGTGCCAGTAGCGGCCCTAACAGGGCATCCTACGAGCAGTACTTC,CASSGPNRASYEQYF
TRBJ2-7,TRBV27,TRBD1,-,TGTGCCAGCAGTTTATCGAAGGCAGGGGGCTCCCACGAGCAGTACTTC,CASSLSKAGGSHEQYF
TRBJ1-4,TRBV28,TRBD1,-,TGTGCCACCACCCGACCGGGACAGGGGGCGGAAAAACTGTTTTTT,CATTRPGQGAEKLFF
TRBJ1-2,TRBV15,-,-,TGTGCCACCAGCCTAACGGGGCAGGGCTACACCTTC,CATSLTGQGYTF
TRBJ2-2,TRBV6-4,-,-,TGTGCCAGCAGCACCGGGACTACCGGGGAGCTGTTTTTT,CASSTGTTGELFF
TRBJ2-2,TRBV6-1,-,-,TGTGCCAGCAGTGAACTTTCGATCACCGGGGAGCTGTTTTTT,CASSELSITGELFF
TRBJ2-7,TRBV19,-,-,TGTGCCAGTAGTACGTCGGGGGAGCGCCCCTACGAGCAGTACTTC,CASSTSGERPYEQYF
TRBJ2-1,TRBV18,TRBD2,once,TGTGCCAGCTCACCCGCTCGGACTAGCCTAGGGAATGAGCAGTTCTTC,CASSPARTSLGNEQFF
TRBJ1-1,TRBV28,TRBD1,-,TGTGCCAGCAGTTCAAAGGACAGGGGGGTGAACACTGAAGCTTTCTTT,CASSSKDRGVNTEAFF
TRBJ2-7,TRBV11-2,-,-,TGTGCCAGCAGTCAGAGGCCCGCCGCCAGCTCCTACGAGCAGTACTTC,CASSQRPAASSYEQYF
TRBJ2-1,TRBV3-1/TRBV3-2,TRBD2,-,TGTGCCAGCAGCCCGGGATCTAGCGGGAGGGGGTACAATGAGCAGTTCTTC,CASSPGSSGRGYNEQFF
TRBJ2-4,TRBV5-4,TRBD2,-,TGTGCCAGCAGCCCCAAGGTAGCGGGGACCATTCAGTACTTC,CASSPKVAGTIQYF
TRBJ2-7,TRBV5-4,-,-,TGTGCCAGCGGCCCCGGTAGCGGCACCTACGAGCAGTACTTC,CASGPGSGTYEQYF
TRBJ1-4,TRBV7-9,TRBD1,once,TGTGCCAGCAGTATGACAGGGGGCTTCGGTAATGAAAAACTGTTTTTT,CASSMTGGFGNEKLFF